The clone carrying this T cell receptor (beta chain) was counted a few times. The antigen is not known. TCRdb processed the reads anew with MiXCR; each CDR3 protein has one entry. The sample includes approximately 770,000 distinct CDR3 sequences, 25% to 35% of them seen just once. The sample originates from a study of T cell repertoires in cytomegalovirus infection. In the study overall: Public TCR beta signatures provided an indication of both CMV infection and a matching HLA type. Study results and limitations: It was HLA-C-restricted CMV-specific TCR beta clonotypes that dominated the response ex vivo.

V lost 2 bases and J lost 2, with 7 bases in between. The length of the CDR3 is 15 residues. Germline V gene lookup returns CDR1 MNHEY and CDR2 SVGAGI. The genes are TRBV6-5 and TRBJ2-6, with D perhaps being TRBD1 or TRBD2 (5 bases each). The origin of this receptor is a human donor in good health (CMV status not recorded). Some clones in this sample may be carry-over from other donors' samples. The sequencing here drew on cultured CD8+ T cells from PBMCs, taken from culture after CMV antigen stimulation. The CDR3 DNA reads as TGTGCCAGCAGTTACCGGGGCGCTGGGGCCAACGTCCTGACTTTC. Residues: CASSYRGAGANVLTF.